The 18 T cell receptor beta chains below were found in one sample sequenced in a study of shared T cell receptors in the human thymus (dated by TCRdb to the early 2020s). Library preparation employed the immunoSEQ multiplex PCR assay. TCRdb took this table from immuneACCESS and kept in-frame rearrangements with V and J called. Such tables lack part of the clones; where checked against another copy, unresolved V genes explain under half of the gap, and the rest is unexplained. A total of 600,000 to 900,000 clones appear in this sample, 80% to 90% of them only once. Roughly 0.01% of the sample lies in the top ten. These same data were also listed under a study on human thymus T cells.

The sequenced sample consisted of thymocytes. The receptors come from a girl under three years old with a congenital heart defect. Donor details come from another sample of the same person, matched by shared clones.

CDR3 sequence reads: CASSLGLGQGNSTNEKLFF. For the CDR3, the DNA is TGTGCCAGCAGCTTAGGCCTGGGACAGGGAAATTCAACTAATGAAAAACTGTTTTTT. The chain couples TRBV13 to TRBJ1-4; 9 bases map to TRBD1. The CDR3 has 19 residues. Germline CDR1 PRHDT, CDR2 FYEKMQ (reference sequence). V lost 0 bases, J lost 0 bases, and 8 bases stayed unmatched.

The chain links TRBV11-2 to TRBJ2-3; D is perhaps TRBD1 (5 bases). This CDR3 spans 15 amino acids. Germline V CDR1 and CDR2: SGHAT, FQNNGV. Deletions cut 6 bases from V and 2 bases from J, with 15 bases between. The DNA for the CDR3 is TGTGCCAGCAGATTAAAGGGGTTAATCACAGATACGCAGTATTTT. Amino acid sequence: CASRLKGLITDTQYF.

V gene TRBV5-6 combines with J gene TRBJ2-4, with 9 nucleotides matching TRBD2. V gave up 0 bases and J gave up 8 bases; unmatched junction bases: 0. CDR1 and CDR2 (germline): SGHDT, YYEEEE. The CDR3 has 13 residues. The CDR3 is CASSLGLADIQYF. CDR3 sequence (DNA): TGTGCCAGCAGCTTGGGACTAGCGGACATTCAGTACTTC.

The chain couples TRBV2 to TRBJ1-1, with unresolved D. The CDR3 runs to 13 residues. The germline V gene has CDR1 SNHLY and CDR2 FYNNEI. V lost 6 bases and J lost 5, with 13 bases in between. The chain's CDR3 is CASRARGLTEAFF. The CDR3 DNA reads TGTGCCAGCAGGGCCCGGGGTCTGACTGAAGCTTTCTTT.

On this clone: The same CDR3 arises from other DNA sequences in this sample as well. CDR3 DNA: TGTGCCAGCAGTTGGACAGGGTTTTCCTACGAGCAGTACTTC. Its protein is CASSWTGFSYEQYF. The chain uses TRBV6-5 and TRBJ2-7; TRBD1 matches at 8 bases. Germline CDR1 MNHEY, CDR2 SVGAGI. The CDR3 is 14 residues long. V shed 4 bases and J 1 base; nucleotides not matched to a gene: 3.

This sequence joins TRBV5-5 and TRBJ2-7; weak D call: TRBD1 (5 bases). From germline, CDR1 is SGHKS and CDR2 YYEKEE (reference sequence). The CDR3 is made up of 17 amino acids. V shed 0 bases and J shed 1 base, with 17 bases lying between them. The CDR3 bases are TGTGCCAGCAGCTTGGCCCCAGACCCGGACACTTCCTACGAGCAGTACTTC. This codes for CASSLAPDPDTSYEQYF.

The chain joins TRBV30 to TRBJ2-7, with 7 bases that match TRBD2. V dropped 5 bases and J dropped 6; count of bases not matched to a gene: 22. This CDR3 is 17 amino acids long. In germline, CDR1 is GTSNPN, CDR2 SVGIG (reference sequence). DNA of the CDR3: TGTGCCTGGGGGGGGGAACCCAACACCTCCCTACTACGCGAGCAGTACTTC. This gives the protein CAWGGEPNTSLLREQYF.

J is TRBJ1-1 and V is TRBV5-1; TRBD1 matches at 9 bases. The ends lost 0 bases at V and 5 bases at J; junction bases unmatched: 8. This CDR3 contains 16 residues. In germline, CDR1 is SGHRS, CDR2 YFSETQ. DNA of the CDR3: TGCGCCAGCAGCTTGGGGGAACAGGGGGCTTGGACTGAAGCTTTCTTT. Its translation is CASSLGEQGAWTEAFF.

This chain links TRBV28 with TRBJ1-5, with D unresolved. Germline loops: CDR1 MDHEN, CDR2 SYDVKM. The CDR3 runs to 15 residues. Deletions cut 6 bases from V and 2 bases from J, with 14 bases between. CDR3 bases: TGTGCCAGCAGGTCCAGGAAAACGGGCAATCAGCCCCAGCATTTT. Its protein is CASRSRKTGNQPQHF.

The chain links TRBV4-3 to TRBJ2-1; a possible D gene is TRBD2 (5 bases). This CDR3 comprises 15 residues. From germline, CDR1 is LGHNA and CDR2 YSLEER. Trimming removed 0 bases from V and 9 bases from J, with 15 bases in between. The CDR3, as DNA: TGCGCCAGCAGCCAAGATGGCGGGCCTGTAACTGAGCAGTTCTTC. Protein: CASSQDGGPVTEQFF.

The CDR3 coding sequence is TGTGCCAGCCGACCGATGGGACAGCCCCCCTCTGGCGCCTACGAGCAGTACTTC. It translates to CASRPMGQPPSGAYEQYF. V usage is TRBV9 and J usage is TRBJ2-7; 7 nucleotides line up with TRBD1. The CDR3 length is 18 residues. The germline gives CDR1 SGDLS, CDR2 YYNGEE. J lost 2 bases, V lost 7 bases, and 21 bases had no gene match. The full variable domain, rest sourced from reference TRBV9 and TRBJ2-7, is DSGVTQTPKHLITATGQRVTLRCSPRSGDLSVYWYQQSLDQGLQFLIQYYNGEERAKGNILERFSAQQFPDLHSELNLSSLELGDSALYFCASRPMGQPPSGAYEQYFGPGTRLTVT.

V is TRBV19 and J is TRBJ2-7; 9 bases fit TRBD1. The CDR3 contains 16 residues. The V gene's germline CDR1 is LNHDA and CDR2 SQIVND (reference sequence). Trimming removed 0 bases from V and 4 bases from J; junction bases left unmatched: 7. In DNA, the CDR3 is TGTGCCAGTAGTATAGATTTTGGACAGGGGATGTACGAGCAGTACTTC. It yields the protein CASSIDFGQGMYEQYF.

The genes are TRBV6-1 and TRBJ2-1, with D hard to call. Trimming cost V 1 base and J 7 bases, with 14 bases left between them. CDR1 and CDR2 (germline): MNHNS, SASEGT. The length of the CDR3 is 15 residues. In nucleotides, the CDR3 is TGTGCCAGCAGTGAAGAGGCTATGACCGGGAATGAGCAGTTCTTC. It codes for CASSEEAMTGNEQFF.

The chain combines TRBV7-9 with TRBJ2-5; D is perhaps TRBD1 (6 bases). Trimming took off 5 bases at V and 5 bases at J, with 24 bases between the two ends. The CDR3 length is 17 residues. CDR1 is SEHNR, CDR2 FQNEAQ, per germline (reference sequence). The CDR3 here is CASSRGARGIGWETQYF. The CDR3 coding sequence is TGTGCCAGCAGCCGAGGAGCGAGGGGGATTGGGTGGGAGACCCAGTACTTC.

CDR3 DNA: TGTGCCAGTAGTCCCGGTCTTGGCGGCCTCCAAGAGACCCAGTACTTC. Translation gives CASSPGLGGLQETQYF. This chain links TRBV19 with TRBJ2-5; no definite D call. The V end lost 5 bases, the J end lost 1 base, and 17 bases lay between the germline ends. The CDR3 extends over 16 amino acids. Germline assignment: CDR1 LNHDA and CDR2 SQIVND (reference sequence).

The chain is built from TRBV7-8 and TRBJ2-1, with 7 nucleotides matching TRBD2. CDR3 size: 17 residues. Germline lookup yields CDR1 SGHVS and CDR2 FQNEAQ. Germline trimming cut 4 bases from V and 1 base from J; bases unmatched to any gene: 10. The CDR3 DNA reads TGTGCCAGCAGCTCCGGACTAGTCGGGAGGTCCTACAATGAGCAGTTCTTC. This codes for CASSSGLVGRSYNEQFF. Full variable domain (missing parts from reference TRBV7-8 and TRBJ2-1): GAGVSQSPRYKVAKRGQDVALRCDPISGHVSLFWYQQALGQGPEFLTYFQNEAQLDKSGLPSDRFFAERPEGSVSTLKIQRTQQEDSAVYLCASSSGLVGRSYNEQFFGPGTRLTVL.

This clone was recorded a few times. The chain combines TRBV27 with TRBJ2-2, with 7 bases lining up with TRBD1. Germline V gene sequence: CDR1 MNHEY, CDR2 SMNVEV (reference sequence). CDR3 length: 17 residues. The J segment lost 1 base and the V segment lost 6 bases, leaving 11 bases of the junction unmatched. This CDR3 is CASSPSDRVVNTGELFF. Here the CDR3 DNA reads TGTGCCAGCAGCCCCTCCGACAGGGTTGTGAACACCGGGGAGCTGTTTTTT.

This clone appeared once. The genes are TRBV29-1 and TRBJ1-1; D ambiguous. In germline, CDR1 is SQVTM, CDR2 ANQGSEA. V lost 6 bases and J lost 2, with 19 bases in between. The CDR3 has 15 residues. CDR3 amino acids: CSVAYLRKPNTEAFF. The CDR3 DNA reads as TGCAGCGTCGCATACCTCAGGAAACCAAACACTGAAGCTTTCTTT.